The 19 T cell receptor beta chains listed next were all sequenced from one sample in a study of blood T cells in healthy people across ages. A J-beta primer mix and a sample-barcoded 5' primer were used in a second PCR of roughly 6 to 11 cycles. TCRdb reprocessed the 5' RACE reads with MiXCR, giving one entry per CDR3 protein. The data hold about 1.5 million distinct CDR3 sequences, with roughly two fifths observed a single time. The source material was blood. These receptors were collected from a woman in her late teens or twenties in good health.

This clonotype was counted only a few times. V and J are TRBV5-1 and TRBJ2-3, with TRBD1 identical over 7 bases. The germline V gene has CDR1 SGHRS and CDR2 YFSETQ. J was trimmed by 0 bases and V by 2 bases; bases with no gene match: 9. This CDR3 contains 17 residues. CDR3 residues: CASSLSRPGQSTDTQYF. In DNA, the CDR3 is TGCGCCAGCAGCTTATCGAGACCGGGACAGAGCACAGATACGCAGTATTTT. Complete variable domain (other parts from reference TRBV5-1 and TRBJ2-3): KAGVTQTPRYLIKTRGQQVTLSCSPISGHRSVSWYQQTPGQGLQFLFEYFSETQRNKGNFPGRFSGRQFSNSRSEMNVSTLELGDSALYLCASSLSRPGQSTDTQYFGPGTRLTVL.

This clonotype was observed once. J is TRBJ2-3 and V is TRBV20-1; 10 bases are a match to TRBD2. Germline CDR1 and CDR2: DFQATT and SNEGSKA (reference sequence). The CDR3 has 15 amino acids. The V gene end was trimmed by 2 bases and the J gene end by 2 bases; junction bases not matched to a gene: 4. The CDR3 sequence: CSARSSGGFTDTQYF. CDR3 coding DNA: TGCAGTGCTAGATCTAGCGGGGGATTCACAGATACGCAGTATTTT.

A few counts support this clonotype. The rearrangement links TRBV7-8 to TRBJ1-5, with no clear D. V was trimmed by 3 bases and J by 5 bases, leaving 5 bases between them. The CDR3 has 12 amino acids. The germline gives CDR1 SGHVS, CDR2 FQNEAQ. The CDR3 coding sequence is TGTGCCAGCAGCTTGAACGATCAGCCCCAGCATTTT. The encoded protein is CASSLNDQPQHF.

This clonotype turned up a few times. The chain carries TRBV20-1 and TRBJ1-5; D is unresolved. From germline, CDR1 is DFQATT and CDR2 SNEGSKA (reference sequence). V lost 6 bases to trimming and J lost 0 bases, with 6 bases between them. CDR3 length equals 12 residues. This CDR3 reads CSAGNSNQPQHF. The CDR3 bases are TGCAGTGCAGGGAATAGCAATCAGCCCCAGCATTTT.

This clonotype has just a few counts. The rearrangement uses TRBV9 and TRBJ2-7; D is tentatively TRBD1 or TRBD2 (6 bases each). Trimming took off 4 bases at V and 4 bases at J, with 15 bases between the two ends. The CDR3 covers 14 residues. CDR1 is SGDLS and CDR2 is YYNGEE in the germline V gene. The CDR3 is CASSLEGGKYEQYF. CDR3 DNA: TGTGCCAGCAGCCTAGAGGGGGGCAAGTACGAGCAGTACTTC.

CDR3: CAGPGELFF. The CDR3 bases are TGTGCCGGCCCCGGGGAGCTGTTTTTT. The chain recombines TRBV9 with TRBJ2-2, with D unresolved. Between the trimmed V and J ends, which lost 10 bases and 6 bases, there was a span of 4 bases. Germline assignment: CDR1 SGDLS and CDR2 YYNGEE. The CDR3 is 9 residues long.

The chain uses TRBV7-9 and TRBJ2-5; 7 bases fit TRBD1. This CDR3 region has 14 residues. The germline V gene has CDR1 SEHNR and CDR2 FQNEAQ (reference sequence). Trimming removed 4 bases from V and 11 bases from J; junction bases left unmatched: 13. The CDR3 sequence: CASSYRQGLEEQYF. The CDR3 DNA reads TGTGCCAGCAGCTACCGACAGGGTTTGGAGGAGCAGTACTTC.

This chain connects TRBV27 to TRBJ2-5; either TRBD1 or TRBD2 may supply D (5 bases each). V shed 7 bases and J shed 7 bases, with 10 bases lying between them. The CDR3 consists of 11 residues. CDR1 is MNHEY, CDR2 SMNVEV, per germline (reference sequence). The CDR3 is CASNGAGTQYF. The DNA of the CDR3 is TGTGCCAGCAACGGGGCTGGGACCCAGTACTTC.

The sample holds a few counts of this clonotype. The rearrangement joins TRBV7-3 to TRBJ2-3; TRBD2 aligns across 8 bases. The CDR3 runs to 15 residues. Germline CDR1 is SGHTA and CDR2 is FQGTGA. Trimming took 3 bases from V and 6 from J; bases not matched to a gene: 8. For the CDR3, the DNA is TGTGCCAGCAGCTTTGGAGCGGGAGAGGGTGATACGCAGTATTTT. This sequence encodes CASSFGAGEGDTQYF.

The chain employs TRBV28 and TRBJ1-2; TRBD1 might be the D (6 bases). Germline V gene data show CDR1 as MDHEN and CDR2 as SYDVKM. Trimming left V 1 base short and J 7 bases short, with 22 bases between. CDR3 size: 17 residues. CDR3 nucleotides: TGTGCCAGCAGTTTATTAACCGTGGTCCCGCGGGGGCGTGGCTACACCTTC. Translation: CASSLLTVVPRGRGYTF.

The chain has TRBV6-2 or TRBV6-3 and TRBJ2-7; D gene unclear. The V end lost 2 bases, the J end lost 1 base, and 9 bases lay between the germline ends. The CDR3 is 14 residues long. Germline CDR1 and CDR2: MNHEY and SVGEGT. CDR3 residues: CASSYAPLSYEQYF. CDR3 bases: TGTGCCAGCAGTTACGCCCCCCTGTCCTACGAGCAGTACTTC.

This clonotype was detected only a few times. V usage is TRBV6-2 or TRBV6-3 and J usage is TRBJ2-4, with D maybe TRBD1 (5 bases). The V and J ends lost 7 bases and 0 bases respectively, with 22 bases between them. Per germline, CDR1 MNHEY and CDR2 SVGEGT. The CDR3 has 18 amino acids. CDR3 sequence: CASKPTGFTELAKNIQYF. The CDR3 coding sequence is TGTGCCAGCAAACCTACAGGTTTTACGGAACTAGCCAAAAACATTCAGTACTTC.

The chain uses TRBV15 and TRBJ2-1; D is ambiguous. Trimming left V 0 bases short and J 5 bases short, with 5 bases between. There are 13 residues in the CDR3. Looked up from germline, CDR1 is LNHNV and CDR2 is YYDKDF (reference sequence). The CDR3: CATSRDPDNEQFF. The CDR3 DNA reads TGTGCCACCAGCAGAGATCCAGACAATGAGCAGTTCTTC.

V usage is TRBV2 and J usage is TRBJ2-1, with 8 bases that match TRBD2. The junction had 7 bases not matched to a gene; V was cut back by 3 bases and J by 6 bases. The CDR3 loop spans 15 amino acids. The germline CDR1 and CDR2 sequences are SNHLY and FYNNEI. CDR3 residues: CASSEWLAGSNEQFF. CDR3 in DNA: TGTGCCAGCAGTGAGTGGCTAGCGGGTTCCAATGAGCAGTTCTTC.

V is TRBV3-1 and J is TRBJ2-1; TRBD1 or TRBD2 may be the D gene (5 bases each). There are 16 residues in the CDR3. Germline V gives CDR1 LGHDT, CDR2 YNNKEL (reference sequence). Trimming pared 5 bases from V and 4 bases from J, leaving 18 bases between. The CDR3: CASSGSYSGTYNEQFF. As DNA, the CDR3 is TGTGCCAGCAGCGGAAGTTATTCCGGGACGTACAATGAGCAGTTCTTC.

The chain has TRBV9 and TRBJ2-7, with 7 bases fitting TRBD2. Germline V gene data show CDR1 as SGDLS and CDR2 as YYNGEE. This CDR3 has 14 residues. With V trimmed by 3 bases and J by 7 bases, 10 bases remained unmatched. The CDR3 loop is CASSESSGYNEQYF. DNA for the CDR3: TGTGCCAGCAGCGAAAGTAGCGGGTACAATGAGCAGTACTTC.

The V and J genes are TRBV13 and TRBJ2-5, with a weak D call TRBD1 (6 bases). This CDR3 contains 14 residues. CDR1 is PRHDT, CDR2 FYEKMQ, per germline (reference sequence). V dropped 2 bases and J dropped 11 bases, with 18 bases sitting between them. CDR3 DNA: TGTGCCAGCAGCTTACGGACTTCCCCTGGACAGCAGTACTTC. Encoded protein: CASSLRTSPGQQYF.

With respect to this clonotype: The junction departs from the called germline gene at one end, perhaps through a read error. The chain links TRBV5-1 to TRBJ2-3; 14 bases line up with TRBD2. Germline CDR1 SGHRS, CDR2 YFSETQ. The CDR3 is made up of 16 amino acids. The CDR3 protein is CAGSQGLAGDEDTQYF. CDR3 DNA sequence: TGCGCCGGCAGCCAGGGACTAGCGGGAGACGAAGATACGCAGTATTTT.

The chain recombines TRBV9 with TRBJ1-5; weak D call: TRBD1 (6 bases). CDR3 length: 14 residues. Germline CDR1 reads SGDLS; CDR2 reads YYNGEE. The ends were cut back, 4 bases at V and 5 bases at J, with 13 bases in the middle. CDR3 sequence: CASSRGGDDQPQHF. The CDR3 DNA sequence: TGTGCCAGCAGCCGGGGGGGCGACGATCAGCCCCAGCATTTT.